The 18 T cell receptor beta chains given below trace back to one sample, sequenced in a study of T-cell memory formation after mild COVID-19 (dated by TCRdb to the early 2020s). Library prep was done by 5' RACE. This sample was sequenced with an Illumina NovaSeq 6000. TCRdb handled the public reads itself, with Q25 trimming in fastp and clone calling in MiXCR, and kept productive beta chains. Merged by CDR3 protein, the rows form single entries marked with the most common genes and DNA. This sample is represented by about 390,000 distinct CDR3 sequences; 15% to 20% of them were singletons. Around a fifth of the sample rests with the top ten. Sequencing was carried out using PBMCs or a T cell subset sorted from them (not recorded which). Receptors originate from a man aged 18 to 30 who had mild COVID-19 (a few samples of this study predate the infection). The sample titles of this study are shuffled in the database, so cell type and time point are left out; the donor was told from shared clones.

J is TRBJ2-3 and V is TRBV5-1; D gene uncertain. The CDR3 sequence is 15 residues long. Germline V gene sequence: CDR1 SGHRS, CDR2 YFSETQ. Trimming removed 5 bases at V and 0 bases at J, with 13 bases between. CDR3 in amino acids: CASSPGIVSTDTQYF. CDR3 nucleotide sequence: TGCGCCAGCAGTCCGGGTATTGTCAGCACAGATACGCAGTATTTT.

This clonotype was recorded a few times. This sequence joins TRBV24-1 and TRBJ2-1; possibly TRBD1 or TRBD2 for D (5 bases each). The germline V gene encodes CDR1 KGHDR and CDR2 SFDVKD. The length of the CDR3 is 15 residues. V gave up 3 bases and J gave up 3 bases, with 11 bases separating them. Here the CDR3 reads CATSDGAGYYNEQFF. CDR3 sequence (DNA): TGTGCCACCAGTGATGGGGCGGGCTACTACAATGAGCAGTTCTTC.

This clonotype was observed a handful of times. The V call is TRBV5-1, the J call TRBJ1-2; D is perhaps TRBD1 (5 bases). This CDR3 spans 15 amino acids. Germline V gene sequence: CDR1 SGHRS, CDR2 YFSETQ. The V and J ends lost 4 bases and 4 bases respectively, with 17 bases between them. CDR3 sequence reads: CASSGFRGPRYGYTF. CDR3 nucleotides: TGCGCCAGCAGCGGATTCCGGGGCCCCCGCTATGGCTACACCTTC. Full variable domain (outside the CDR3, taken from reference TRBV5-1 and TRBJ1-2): KAGVTQTPRYLIKTRGQQVTLSCSPISGHRSVSWYQQTPGQGLQFLFEYFSETQRNKGNFPGRFSGRQFSNSRSEMNVSTLELGDSALYLCASSGFRGPRYGYTFGSGTRLTVV.

The CDR3 loop reads CASSPTGLTNYGYTF. Here the CDR3 DNA reads TGTGCCAGTAGTCCAACGGGGCTGACTAACTATGGCTACACCTTC. The V call is TRBV19, the J call TRBJ1-2; maybe TRBD1 (5 bases). Germline V CDR1 and CDR2: LNHDA, SQIVND (reference sequence). This CDR3 contains 15 residues. V lost 5 bases and J 0 bases, leaving 13 bases between the germline ends.

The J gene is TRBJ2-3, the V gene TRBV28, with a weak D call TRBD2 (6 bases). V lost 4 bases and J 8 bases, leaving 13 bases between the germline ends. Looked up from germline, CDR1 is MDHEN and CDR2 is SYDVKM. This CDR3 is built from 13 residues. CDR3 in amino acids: CASSSSGGGTQYF. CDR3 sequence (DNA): TGTGCCAGCAGTTCCTCCGGGGGAGGTACGCAGTATTTT.

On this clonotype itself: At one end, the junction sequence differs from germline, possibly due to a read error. The chain's CDR3 is CASTLGQGWTGEMFF. CDR3 nucleotide sequence: TGTGCCAGCACCCTAGGACAGGGGTGGACCGGGGAGATGTTTTTT. This chain links TRBV2 with TRBJ2-2; 9 bases align to TRBD1. CDR1 and CDR2 from the germline V gene are SNHLY and FYNNEI. CDR3 length: 15 amino acids.

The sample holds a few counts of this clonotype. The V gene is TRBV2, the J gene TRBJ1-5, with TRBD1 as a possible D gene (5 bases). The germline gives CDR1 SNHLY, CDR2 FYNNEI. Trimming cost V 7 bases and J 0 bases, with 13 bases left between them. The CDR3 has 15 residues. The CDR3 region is CASNHRGNSNQPQHF. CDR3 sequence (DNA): TGTGCCAGCAACCACCGGGGGAATAGCAATCAGCCCCAGCATTTT. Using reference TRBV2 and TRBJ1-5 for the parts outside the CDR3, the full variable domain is EPEVTQTPSHQVTQMGQEVILRCVPISNHLYFYWYRQILGQKVEFLVSFYNNEISEKSEIFDDQFSVERPDGSNFTLKIRSTKLEDSAMYFCASNHRGNSNQPQHFGDGTRLSIL.

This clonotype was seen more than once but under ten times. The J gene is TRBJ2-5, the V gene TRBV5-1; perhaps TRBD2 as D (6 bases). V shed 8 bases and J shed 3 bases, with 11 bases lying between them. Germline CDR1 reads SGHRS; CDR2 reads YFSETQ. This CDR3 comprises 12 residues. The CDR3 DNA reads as TGCGCCAGGGGGCGGGATAAAGAGACCCAGTACTTC. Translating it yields CARGRDKETQYF. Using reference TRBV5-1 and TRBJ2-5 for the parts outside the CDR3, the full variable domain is KAGVTQTPRYLIKTRGQQVTLSCSPISGHRSVSWYQQTPGQGLQFLFEYFSETQRNKGNFPGRFSGRQFSNSRSEMNVSTLELGDSALYLCARGRDKETQYFGPGTRLLVL.

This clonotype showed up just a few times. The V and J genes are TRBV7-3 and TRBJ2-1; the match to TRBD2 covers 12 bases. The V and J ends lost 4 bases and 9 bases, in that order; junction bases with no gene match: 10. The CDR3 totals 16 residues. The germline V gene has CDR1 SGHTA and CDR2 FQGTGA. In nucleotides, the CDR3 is TGTGCCAGCAGCTCCCGACTAGCGGGGGCCCTCGGTGAGCAGTTCTTC. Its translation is CASSSRLAGALGEQFF.

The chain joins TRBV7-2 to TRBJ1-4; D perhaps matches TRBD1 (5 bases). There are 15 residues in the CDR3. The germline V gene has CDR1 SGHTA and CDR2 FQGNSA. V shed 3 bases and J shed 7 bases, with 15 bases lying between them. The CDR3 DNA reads TGTGCCAGCAGCTTTAGAGGGGCACCAAGTGAAAAACTGTTTTTT. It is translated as CASSFRGAPSEKLFF.

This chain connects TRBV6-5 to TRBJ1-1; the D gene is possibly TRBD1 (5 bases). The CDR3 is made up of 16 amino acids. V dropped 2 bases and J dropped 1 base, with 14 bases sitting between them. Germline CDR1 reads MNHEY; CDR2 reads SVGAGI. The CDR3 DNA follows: TGTGCCAGCAGTTACGAGGGGCGCTCCTCGAACACTGAAGCTTTCTTT. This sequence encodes CASSYEGRSSNTEAFF.

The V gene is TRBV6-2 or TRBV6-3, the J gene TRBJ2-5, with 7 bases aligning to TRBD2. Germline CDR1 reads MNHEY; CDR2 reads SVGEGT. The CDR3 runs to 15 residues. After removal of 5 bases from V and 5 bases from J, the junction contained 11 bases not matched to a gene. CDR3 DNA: TGTGCCAGCAGTCCAGCGGGACCCTACAGGGAGACCCAGTACTTC. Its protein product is CASSPAGPYRETQYF.

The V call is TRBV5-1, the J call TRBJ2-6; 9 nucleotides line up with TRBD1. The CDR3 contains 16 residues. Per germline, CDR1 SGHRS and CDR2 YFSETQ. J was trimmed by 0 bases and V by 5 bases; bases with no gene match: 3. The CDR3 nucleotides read TGCGCCAGCAGACAGGGGGCGACCTCTGGGGCCAACGTCCTGACTTTC. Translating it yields CASRQGATSGANVLTF.

In DNA form, the CDR3 reads TGCAGTGCTAGGGGAGACAGGGGCTATAATTCACCCCTCCACTTT. The encoded protein is CSARGDRGYNSPLHF. J is TRBJ1-6 and V is TRBV20-1; 8 bases map to TRBD1. The CDR3 is made up of 15 amino acids. CDR1 and CDR2 (germline): DFQATT, SNEGSKA (reference sequence). With V trimmed by 3 bases and J by 3 bases, 4 bases remained unmatched.

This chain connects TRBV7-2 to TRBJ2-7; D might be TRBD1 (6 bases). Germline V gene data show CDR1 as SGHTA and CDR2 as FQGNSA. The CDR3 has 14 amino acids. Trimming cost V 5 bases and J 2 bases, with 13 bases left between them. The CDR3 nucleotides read TGTGCCAGCAGCGCCACCAGGGACACCTACGAGCAGTACTTC. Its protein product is CASSATRDTYEQYF.

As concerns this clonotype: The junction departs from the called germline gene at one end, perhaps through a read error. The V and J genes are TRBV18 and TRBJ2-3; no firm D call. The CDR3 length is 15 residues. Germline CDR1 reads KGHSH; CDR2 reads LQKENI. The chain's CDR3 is CASSPFQVSTDTKYF. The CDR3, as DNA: TGTGCCAGCTCCCCATTCCAGGTTAGCACAGATACGAAGTATTTT.

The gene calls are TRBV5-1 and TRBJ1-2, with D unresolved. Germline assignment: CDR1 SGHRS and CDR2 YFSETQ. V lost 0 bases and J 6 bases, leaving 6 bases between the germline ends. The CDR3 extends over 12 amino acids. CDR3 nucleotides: TGCGCCAGCAGCTTGGATCGGGATGGCTACACCTTC. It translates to CASSLDRDGYTF.

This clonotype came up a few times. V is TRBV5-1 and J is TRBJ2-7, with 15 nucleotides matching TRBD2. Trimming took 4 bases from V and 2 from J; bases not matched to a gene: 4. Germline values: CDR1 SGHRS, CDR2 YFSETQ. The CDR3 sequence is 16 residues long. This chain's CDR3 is CASSGTSGGLTYEQYF. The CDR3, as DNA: TGCGCCAGCAGCGGGACTAGCGGGGGGCTTACCTACGAGCAGTACTTC.